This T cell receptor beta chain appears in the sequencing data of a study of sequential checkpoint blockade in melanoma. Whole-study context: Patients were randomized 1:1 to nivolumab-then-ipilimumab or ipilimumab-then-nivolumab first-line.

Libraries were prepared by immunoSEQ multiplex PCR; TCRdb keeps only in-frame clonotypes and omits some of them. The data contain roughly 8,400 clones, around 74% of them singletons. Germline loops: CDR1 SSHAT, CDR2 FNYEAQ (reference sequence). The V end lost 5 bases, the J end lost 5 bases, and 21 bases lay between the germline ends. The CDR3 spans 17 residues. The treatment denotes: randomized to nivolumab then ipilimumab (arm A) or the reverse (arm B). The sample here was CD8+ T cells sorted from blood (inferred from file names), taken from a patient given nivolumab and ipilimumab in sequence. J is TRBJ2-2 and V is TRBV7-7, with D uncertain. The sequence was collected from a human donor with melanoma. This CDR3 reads CASSDATDRVETGELFF. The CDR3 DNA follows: TGTGCCAGCAGCGATGCTACCGATCGGGTGGAAACCGGGGAGCTGTTTTTT.